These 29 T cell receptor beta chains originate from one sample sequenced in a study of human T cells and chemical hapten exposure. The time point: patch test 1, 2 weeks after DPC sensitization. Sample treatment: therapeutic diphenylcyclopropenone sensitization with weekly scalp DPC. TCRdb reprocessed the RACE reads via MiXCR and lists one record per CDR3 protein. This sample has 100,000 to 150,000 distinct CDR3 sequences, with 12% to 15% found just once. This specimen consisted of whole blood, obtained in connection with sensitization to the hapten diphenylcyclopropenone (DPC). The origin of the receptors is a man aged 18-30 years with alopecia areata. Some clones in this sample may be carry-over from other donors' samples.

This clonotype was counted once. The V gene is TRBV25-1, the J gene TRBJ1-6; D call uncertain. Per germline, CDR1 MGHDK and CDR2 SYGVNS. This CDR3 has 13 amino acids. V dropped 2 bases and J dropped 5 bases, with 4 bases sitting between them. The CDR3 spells CASSEQDNSPLHF. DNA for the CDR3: TGTGCCAGCAGTGAACAGGATAATTCACCCCTCCACTTT.

The CDR3 region is CASSGAGGHDEQYF. The CDR3 DNA reads as TGTGCCAGCAGTGGAGCAGGGGGACATGACGAGCAGTACTTC. The rearrangement uses TRBV6-1 and TRBJ2-7, with 7 bases matching TRBD1. The V and J ends lost 4 bases and 5 bases, in that order; junction bases with no gene match: 8. The CDR3 is made up of 14 amino acids. Germline CDR1 and CDR2: MNHNS and SASEGT.

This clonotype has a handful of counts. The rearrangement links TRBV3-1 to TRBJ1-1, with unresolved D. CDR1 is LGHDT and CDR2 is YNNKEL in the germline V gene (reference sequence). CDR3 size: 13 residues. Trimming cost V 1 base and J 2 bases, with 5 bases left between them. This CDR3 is CASSQGHNTEAFF. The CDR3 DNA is TGTGCCAGCAGCCAAGGACACAACACTGAAGCTTTCTTT.

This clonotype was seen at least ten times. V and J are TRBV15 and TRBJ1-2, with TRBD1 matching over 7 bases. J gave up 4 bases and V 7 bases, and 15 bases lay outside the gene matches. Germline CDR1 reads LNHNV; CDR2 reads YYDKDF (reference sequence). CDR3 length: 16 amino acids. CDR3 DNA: TGTGCCACCACCAAAGACAGGGCGGTAATTAGCTATGGCTACACCTTC. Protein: CATTKDRAVISYGYTF.

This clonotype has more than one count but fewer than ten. CDR3 sequence (DNA): TGCAGCGTTGTTCGGGGACAGAAAGAGACCCAGTACTTC. The encoded protein is CSVVRGQKETQYF. The chain joins TRBV29-1 to TRBJ2-5; 7 bases fit TRBD1. Per the germline V gene, CDR1 is SQVTM and CDR2 is ANQGSEA. This CDR3 region has 13 residues. V shed 4 bases, J shed 3 bases, and the junction held 5 bases outside the gene matches. The full variable domain, with the rest looked up from reference TRBV29-1 and TRBJ2-5, is SAVISQKPSRDICQRGTSLTIQCQVDSQVTMMFWYRQQPGQSLTLIATANQGSEATYESGFVIDKFPISRPNLTFSTLTVSNMSPEDSSIYLCSVVRGQKETQYFGPGTRLLVL.

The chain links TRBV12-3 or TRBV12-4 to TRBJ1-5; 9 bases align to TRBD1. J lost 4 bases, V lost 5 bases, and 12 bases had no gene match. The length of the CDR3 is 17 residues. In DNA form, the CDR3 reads TGTGCCAGCAGTCCCACGGACAGGGGAATCAGGAATCAGCCCCAGCATTTT. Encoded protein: CASSPTDRGIRNQPQHF.

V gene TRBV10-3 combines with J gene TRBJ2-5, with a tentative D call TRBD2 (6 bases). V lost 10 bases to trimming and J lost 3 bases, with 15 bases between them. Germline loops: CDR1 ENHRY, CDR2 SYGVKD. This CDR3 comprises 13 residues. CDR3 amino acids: CASSRDSKETQYF. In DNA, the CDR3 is TGTGCCAGCTCCCGGGACTCTAAAGAGACCCAGTACTTC.

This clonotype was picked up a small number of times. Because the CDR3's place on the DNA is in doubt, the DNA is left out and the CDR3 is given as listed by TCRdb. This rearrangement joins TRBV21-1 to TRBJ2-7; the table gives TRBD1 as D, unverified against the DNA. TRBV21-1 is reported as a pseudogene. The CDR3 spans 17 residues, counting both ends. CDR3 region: CASSPEFVGTGTYEQYF.

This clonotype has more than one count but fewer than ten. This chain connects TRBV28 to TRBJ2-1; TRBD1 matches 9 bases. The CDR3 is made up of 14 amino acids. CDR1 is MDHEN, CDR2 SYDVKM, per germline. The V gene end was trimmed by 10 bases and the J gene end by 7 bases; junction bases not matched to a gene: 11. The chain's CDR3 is CATLDRGKGNEQFF. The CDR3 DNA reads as TGTGCCACCCTAGACAGGGGGAAGGGAAATGAGCAGTTCTTC.

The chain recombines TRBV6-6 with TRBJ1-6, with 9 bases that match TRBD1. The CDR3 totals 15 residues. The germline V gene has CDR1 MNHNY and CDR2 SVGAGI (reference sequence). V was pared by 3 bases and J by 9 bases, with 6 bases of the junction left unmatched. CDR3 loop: CASSYLGQGTSPLHF. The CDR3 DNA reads TGTGCCAGCAGTTATCTGGGACAGGGTACTTCACCCCTCCACTTT.

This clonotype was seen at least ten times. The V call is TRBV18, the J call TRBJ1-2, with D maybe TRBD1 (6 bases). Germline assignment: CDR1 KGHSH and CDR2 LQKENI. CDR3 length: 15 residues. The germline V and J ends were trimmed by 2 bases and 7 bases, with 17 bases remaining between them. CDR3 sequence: CASSPAGALSLGYTF. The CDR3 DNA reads TGTGCCAGCTCACCAGCAGGGGCGCTATCTCTTGGCTACACCTTC.

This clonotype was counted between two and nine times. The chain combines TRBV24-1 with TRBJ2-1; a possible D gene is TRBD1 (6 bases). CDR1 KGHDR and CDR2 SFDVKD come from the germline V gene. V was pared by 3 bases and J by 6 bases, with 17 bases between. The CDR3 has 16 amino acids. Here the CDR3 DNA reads TGTGCCACCAGTGATGTTTTCACAGAACAGGGCAATGAGCAGTTCTTC. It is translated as CATSDVFTEQGNEQFF.

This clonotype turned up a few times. This CDR3 is CASSLGTSGRTQETQYF. CDR3 bases: TGTGCCAGCAGCTTAGGGACTAGCGGGAGGACCCAAGAGACCCAGTACTTC. The chain links TRBV13 to TRBJ2-5; 13 bases are shared with TRBD2. Germline V gene sequence: CDR1 PRHDT, CDR2 FYEKMQ (reference sequence). V trimming: 0 bases; J trimming: 1 base; junction bases outside the gene matches: 2. The CDR3 covers 17 residues.

CDR3: CASSEGQGPKYGYTF. The CDR3 region has the DNA TGTGCCAGCAGCGAGGGACAGGGGCCCAAATATGGCTACACCTTC. The rearrangement joins TRBV7-2 to TRBJ1-2, with 10 bases lining up with TRBD1. The CDR3 spans 15 residues. The V and J ends lost 5 bases and 5 bases, in that order; junction bases with no gene match: 8. CDR1 SGHTA and CDR2 FQGNSA come from the germline V gene.

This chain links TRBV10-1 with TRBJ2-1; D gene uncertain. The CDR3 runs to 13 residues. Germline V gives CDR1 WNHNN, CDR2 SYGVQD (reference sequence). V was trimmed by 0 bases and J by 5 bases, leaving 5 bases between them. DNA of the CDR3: TGCGCCAGCAGTGAGTCGAAAGACAATGAGCAGTTCTTC. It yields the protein CASSESKDNEQFF.

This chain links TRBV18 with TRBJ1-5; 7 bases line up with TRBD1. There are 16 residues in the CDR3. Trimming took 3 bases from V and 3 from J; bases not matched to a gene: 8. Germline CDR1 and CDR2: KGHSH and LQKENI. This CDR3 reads CASSPPGQLLNQPQHF. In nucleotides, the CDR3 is TGTGCCAGCTCACCTCCGGGACAGCTACTCAATCAGCCCCAGCATTTT.

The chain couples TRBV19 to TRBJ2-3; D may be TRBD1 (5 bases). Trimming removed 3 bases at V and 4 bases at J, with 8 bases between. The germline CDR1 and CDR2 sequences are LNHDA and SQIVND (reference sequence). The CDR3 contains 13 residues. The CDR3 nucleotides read TGTGCCAGTAGTATGGGGCTACCAGATACGCAGTATTTT. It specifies CASSMGLPDTQYF.

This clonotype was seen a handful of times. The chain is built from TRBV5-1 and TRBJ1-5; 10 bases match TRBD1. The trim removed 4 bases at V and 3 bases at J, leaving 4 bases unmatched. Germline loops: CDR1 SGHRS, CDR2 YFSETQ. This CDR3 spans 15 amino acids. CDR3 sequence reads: CASSLTGGNNQPQHF. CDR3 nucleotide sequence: TGCGCCAGCAGCCTGACAGGGGGCAACAATCAGCCCCAGCATTTT. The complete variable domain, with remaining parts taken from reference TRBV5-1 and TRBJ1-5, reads KAGVTQTPRYLIKTRGQQVTLSCSPISGHRSVSWYQQTPGQGLQFLFEYFSETQRNKGNFPGRFSGRQFSNSRSEMNVSTLELGDSALYLCASSLTGGNNQPQHFGDGTRLSIL.

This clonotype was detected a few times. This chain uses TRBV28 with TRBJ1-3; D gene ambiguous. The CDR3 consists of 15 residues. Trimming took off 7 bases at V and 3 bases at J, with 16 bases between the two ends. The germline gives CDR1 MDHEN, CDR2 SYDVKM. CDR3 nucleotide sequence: TGTGCCAGCACCCTGACCCACCCGGGTGGAAACACCATATATTTT. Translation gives CASTLTHPGGNTIYF.

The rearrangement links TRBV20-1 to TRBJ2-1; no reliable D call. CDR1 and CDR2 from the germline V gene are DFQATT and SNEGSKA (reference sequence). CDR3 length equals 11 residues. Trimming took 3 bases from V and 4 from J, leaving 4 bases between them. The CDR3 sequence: CSARGYNEQFF. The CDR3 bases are TGCAGTGCTAGGGGGTACAATGAGCAGTTCTTC.

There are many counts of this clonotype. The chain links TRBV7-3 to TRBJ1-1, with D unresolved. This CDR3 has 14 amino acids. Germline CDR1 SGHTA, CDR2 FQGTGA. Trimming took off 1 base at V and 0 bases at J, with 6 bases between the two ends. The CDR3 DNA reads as TGTGCCAGCAGCTTAAATGGAGTGAACACTGAAGCTTTCTTT. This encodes CASSLNGVNTEAFF.

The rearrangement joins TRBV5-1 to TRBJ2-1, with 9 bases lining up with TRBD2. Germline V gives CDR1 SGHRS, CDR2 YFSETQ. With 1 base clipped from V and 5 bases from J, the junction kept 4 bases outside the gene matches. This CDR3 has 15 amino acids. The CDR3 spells CASSLSASGDNEQFF. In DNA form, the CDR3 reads TGCGCCAGCAGCTTGTCGGCTAGCGGGGACAATGAGCAGTTCTTC.

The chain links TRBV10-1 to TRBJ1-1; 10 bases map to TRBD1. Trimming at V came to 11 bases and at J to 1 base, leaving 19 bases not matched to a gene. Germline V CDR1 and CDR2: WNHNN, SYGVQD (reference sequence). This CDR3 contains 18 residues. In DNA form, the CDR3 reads TGCGCCGTTTCCGGGACAGGGGTTTTTGCCATGTGGAACACTGAAGCTTTCTTT. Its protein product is CAVSGTGVFAMWNTEAFF.

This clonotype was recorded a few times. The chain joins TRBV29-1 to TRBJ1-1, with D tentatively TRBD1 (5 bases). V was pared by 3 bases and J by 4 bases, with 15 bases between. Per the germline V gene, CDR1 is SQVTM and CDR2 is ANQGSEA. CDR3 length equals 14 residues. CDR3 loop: CSVDLAGGATEAFF. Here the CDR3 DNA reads TGCAGCGTTGACCTAGCCGGGGGTGCCACTGAAGCTTTCTTT.

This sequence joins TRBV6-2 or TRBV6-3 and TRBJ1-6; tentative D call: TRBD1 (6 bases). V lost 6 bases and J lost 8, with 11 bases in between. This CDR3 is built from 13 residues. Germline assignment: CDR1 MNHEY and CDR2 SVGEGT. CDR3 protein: CASRQPGDSPLHF. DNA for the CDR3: TGTGCCAGCAGACAGCCAGGGGATTCACCCCTCCACTTT.

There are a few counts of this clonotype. In DNA, the CDR3 is TGTGCCAGCTCCAGGGGGTTCTACGAGCAGTACGTC. It encodes CASSRGFYEQYV. The V call is TRBV10-3, the J call TRBJ2-7, with 7 bases aligning to TRBD1. V lost 10 bases and J lost 3; bases outside the gene matches: 6. The CDR3 is 12 residues long. Germline CDR1 ENHRY, CDR2 SYGVKD.

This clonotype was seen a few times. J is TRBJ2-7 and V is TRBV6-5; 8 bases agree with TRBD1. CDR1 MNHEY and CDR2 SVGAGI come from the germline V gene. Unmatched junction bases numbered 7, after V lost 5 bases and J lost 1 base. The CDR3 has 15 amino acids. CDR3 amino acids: CASSVGQGFSYEQYF. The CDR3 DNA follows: TGTGCCAGCAGTGTCGGACAGGGATTTTCCTACGAGCAGTACTTC.

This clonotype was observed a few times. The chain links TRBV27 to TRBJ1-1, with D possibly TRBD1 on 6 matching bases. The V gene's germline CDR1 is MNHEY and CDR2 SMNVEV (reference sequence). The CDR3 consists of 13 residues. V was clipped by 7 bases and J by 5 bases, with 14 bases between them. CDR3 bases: TGTGCCAGCAATTTTCGCAGGGGAACTGAAGCTTTCTTT. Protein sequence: CASNFRRGTEAFF.

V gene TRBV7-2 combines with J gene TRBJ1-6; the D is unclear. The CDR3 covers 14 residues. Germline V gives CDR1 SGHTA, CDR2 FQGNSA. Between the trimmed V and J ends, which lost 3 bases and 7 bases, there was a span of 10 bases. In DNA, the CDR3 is TGTGCCAGCAGCTTCAGCGTGGAGAATTCACCCCTCCACTTT. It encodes CASSFSVENSPLHF.